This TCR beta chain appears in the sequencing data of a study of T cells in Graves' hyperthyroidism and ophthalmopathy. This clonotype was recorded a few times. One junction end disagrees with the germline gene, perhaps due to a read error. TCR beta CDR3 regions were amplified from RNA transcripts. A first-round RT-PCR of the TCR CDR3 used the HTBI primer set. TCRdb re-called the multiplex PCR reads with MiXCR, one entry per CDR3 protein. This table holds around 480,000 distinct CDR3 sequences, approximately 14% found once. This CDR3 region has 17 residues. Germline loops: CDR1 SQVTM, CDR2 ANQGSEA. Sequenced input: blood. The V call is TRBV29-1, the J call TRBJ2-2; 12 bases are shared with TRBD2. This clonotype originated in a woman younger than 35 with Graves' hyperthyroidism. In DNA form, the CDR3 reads TGCAACGTTGTTCCTAGCGGGAGGGCGGTGAACACCGGGGAGCTGTTTTTT. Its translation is CNVVPSGRAVNTGELFF.